This T cell receptor beta chain is drawn from a study of molecular identifiers for immune sequencing clone quantification. Naive CD8 T cell sorting was performed on the CD8+CD4-CCR7+CD45RA+ phenotype. Methods described previously, with TCR primers listed, were used for bulk TCR libraries. TCRdb processed the PCR reads anew with MiXCR; each CDR3 protein has one entry. The sample lists some 580,000 distinct CDR3 sequences, about 25% occurring once. The CDR3 consists of 16 residues. CDR1 is SGHVS, CDR2 FNYEAQ, per germline. The trim removed 5 bases at V and 7 bases at J, leaving 14 bases unmatched. This clonotype was found many times.

The sequence was collected from a human donor in good health. Some libraries in this study had Jurkat cell RNA spiked in. The genes are TRBV7-6 and TRBJ2-3, with TRBD1 identical over 8 bases. Sequencing used naive CD8+ T cells from blood, with Jurkat cell RNA spiked in. As to subset: FACS-sorted CD8+CD4-CCR7+CD45RA+ naive T cells. CDR3 residues: CASSPNPGTGRNTQYF. The CDR3, as DNA: TGTGCCAGCAGCCCCAACCCCGGGACAGGCCGAAATACGCAGTATTTT.